These 18 T cell receptor beta chains came from one sample sequenced in a study of shared clonotypes between healthy human individuals. Sequenced by immunoSEQ multiplex PCR; TCRdb stores in-frame clones only, minus some. The table has roughly 590,000 clones, roughly 96% seen once; the top ten hold approximately 0.1%. CD8 cells regarded as naive lacked CD45RO, were positively chosen for CCR7, and omitted terminally differentiated effector memory CD45RA+ cells. Sample: naive CD8+ T cells sorted from blood. Receptors originate from a woman between 25 and 40 years old in good health.

The V gene is TRBV4-1, the J gene TRBJ1-3; weak D call: TRBD1 (5 bases). Trimming stripped 4 bases from V and 5 bases from J, with 18 bases between. This CDR3 is 16 amino acids long. Germline V CDR1 and CDR2: MGHRA, YSYEKL. The CDR3 reads CASSPTWGSNRNTIYF. The CDR3 DNA reads TGCGCCAGCAGCCCGACGTGGGGGTCCAATAGAAACACCATATATTTT.

This chain links TRBV7-9 with TRBJ2-3; D may be TRBD2 (5 bases). Germline lookup yields CDR1 SEHNR and CDR2 FQNEAQ (reference sequence). Trimming cost V 5 bases and J 3 bases, with 9 bases left between them. This CDR3 is built from 13 residues. Here the CDR3 reads CASSQGRTDTQYF. The CDR3 DNA is TGTGCCAGCAGCCAAGGGAGAACAGATACGCAGTATTTT.

This clone was observed once. The chain links TRBV4-1 to TRBJ2-1; tentatively, D is TRBD2 (5 bases). The CDR3 runs to 17 residues. Germline-derived CDR1 and CDR2 are MGHRA and YSYEKL. With 0 bases removed from V and 7 bases from J, the gap between germline ends came to 19 bases. CDR3: CASSQDQAKATGNEQFF. The CDR3 DNA sequence: TGCGCCAGCAGCCAAGATCAGGCCAAAGCGACGGGGAATGAGCAGTTCTTC.

The table lists this clone with a count of one. The chain uses TRBV2 and TRBJ1-2; D gene unclear. V gave up 3 bases and J gave up 2 bases, with 7 bases separating them. This CDR3 is 13 amino acids long. Germline CDR1 is SNHLY and CDR2 is FYNNEI. The CDR3 DNA follows: TGTGCCAGCAGTGACCTCTTGAACTATGGCTACACCTTC. Protein sequence: CASSDLLNYGYTF.

This chain uses TRBV7-6 with TRBJ2-3, with TRBD2 identical over 9 bases. The V gene end was trimmed by 5 bases and the J gene end by 4 bases; junction bases not matched to a gene: 16. Germline V gene data show CDR1 as SGHVS and CDR2 as FNYEAQ. The CDR3 covers 18 residues. CDR3 DNA: TGTGCCAGCAGCCCCGGACTAGCGCCCCTTGTCGGGTCAGATACGCAGTATTTT. Its protein is CASSPGLAPLVGSDTQYF.

V usage is TRBV6-5 and J usage is TRBJ2-3; a possible D gene is TRBD1 (5 bases). The CDR3 has 15 amino acids. Trimming shortened V by 6 bases and J by 2 bases, and 15 bases separated the two germline ends. The germline V gene has CDR1 MNHEY and CDR2 SVGAGI. The CDR3 nucleotides read TGTGCCAGCAGGGTGACAGCCTTTTCCACAGATACGCAGTATTTT. This codes for CASRVTAFSTDTQYF.

This rearrangement joins TRBV6-1 to TRBJ2-2; no definite D call. The germline V and J ends were trimmed by 0 bases and 2 bases, with 13 bases remaining between them. Germline loops: CDR1 MNHNS, CDR2 SASEGT. The length of the CDR3 is 17 residues. The CDR3 is CASSEALHRINTGELFF. The DNA of the CDR3 is TGTGCCAGCAGTGAAGCGCTTCATAGGATAAACACCGGGGAGCTGTTTTTT.

The chain couples TRBV19 to TRBJ2-1; 9 nucleotides line up with TRBD2. The CDR3 sequence is 17 residues long. The junction had 13 bases not matched to a gene; V was cut back by 1 base and J by 9 bases. CDR1 is LNHDA, CDR2 SQIVND, per germline (reference sequence). The CDR3 loop is CASSIGPGASGKGEQFF. The CDR3 DNA follows: TGTGCCAGTAGTATAGGGCCGGGTGCTAGCGGGAAGGGTGAGCAGTTCTTC.

The V gene is TRBV25-1, the J gene TRBJ2-3, with 7 bases lining up with TRBD1. Germline assignment: CDR1 MGHDK and CDR2 SYGVNS. The CDR3 is 13 amino acids. V trimming: 5 bases; J trimming: 5 bases; junction bases outside the gene matches: 4. CDR3 amino acids: CASSLQGKDTQYF. The CDR3, as DNA: TGTGCCAGCAGTTTACAGGGGAAAGATACGCAGTATTTT.

The genes are TRBV5-6 and TRBJ1-4, with 11 bases identical to TRBD1. CDR1 and CDR2 from the germline V gene are SGHDT and YYEEEE. The CDR3 spans 14 residues. With V trimmed by 1 base and J by 10 bases, 3 bases remained unmatched. The CDR3 loop reads CASSLTGQGGKLFF. For the CDR3, the DNA is TGTGCCAGCAGCTTGACGGGACAGGGGGGAAAACTGTTTTTT.

V is TRBV29-1 and J is TRBJ2-2; D gene uncertain. V was trimmed by 1 base and J by 0 bases, leaving 3 bases between them. The CDR3 runs 13 residues. The germline gives CDR1 SQVTM, CDR2 ANQGSEA. In DNA, the CDR3 is TGCAGCGTTGAAGCCGCGAACACCGGGGAGCTGTTTTTT. Protein: CSVEAANTGELFF.

This chain links TRBV7-9 with TRBJ2-7; D might be TRBD2 (5 bases). The CDR3 has 13 amino acids. Trimming cost V 5 bases and J 3 bases, with 11 bases left between them. Germline CDR1 and CDR2: SEHNR and FQNEAQ (reference sequence). The CDR3 here is CASSQTIVYEQYF. The CDR3 coding sequence is TGTGCCAGCAGCCAGACTATTGTCTACGAGCAGTACTTC.

The chain recombines TRBV4-1 with TRBJ2-7; TRBD1 might be the D (5 bases). CDR1 is MGHRA, CDR2 YSYEKL, per germline. The CDR3 contains 14 residues. V lost 4 bases and J 2 bases, leaving 12 bases between the germline ends. CDR3 sequence reads: CASSPLTAPYEQYF. In nucleotides, the CDR3 is TGCGCCAGCAGCCCGTTGACAGCACCCTACGAGCAGTACTTC.

The rearrangement uses TRBV7-9 and TRBJ2-5; D unresolved. Germline V gene data show CDR1 as SEHNR and CDR2 as FQNEAQ (reference sequence). V was trimmed by 6 bases and J by 0 bases, leaving 8 bases between them. The CDR3 is 13 amino acids. In nucleotides, the CDR3 is TGTGCCAGCAGTCTTGGGTACCAAGAGACCCAGTACTTC. Translation: CASSLGYQETQYF. Full variable domain (rest looked up from reference TRBV7-9 and TRBJ2-5): DTGVSQNPRHKITKRGQNVTFRCDPISEHNRLYWYRQTLGQGPEFLTYFQNEAQLEKSRLLSDRFSAERPKGSFSTLEIQRTEQGDSAMYLCASSLGYQETQYFGPGTRLLVL.

V and J are TRBV25-1 and TRBJ2-5, with D unresolved. Trimming shortened V by 3 bases and J by 6 bases, and 11 bases separated the two germline ends. Germline V gene data show CDR1 as MGHDK and CDR2 as SYGVNS. The CDR3 length is 13 residues. The CDR3 here is CASSERMGKTQYF. CDR3 nucleotide sequence: TGTGCCAGCAGTGAGAGGATGGGTAAGACCCAGTACTTC.

The rearrangement uses TRBV2 and TRBJ2-1; D is perhaps TRBD2 (6 bases). Per germline, CDR1 SNHLY and CDR2 FYNNEI. The CDR3 contains 14 residues. Trimming took off 7 bases at V and 6 bases at J, with 16 bases between the two ends. The CDR3: CASNRRGSGNEQFF. CDR3 DNA sequence: TGTGCCAGCAATAGGCGGGGCAGCGGCAATGAGCAGTTCTTC.

The rearrangement links TRBV13 to TRBJ1-2, with a possible D match to TRBD1 (5 bases). CDR3 length: 14 residues. Trimming left V 3 bases short and J 4 bases short, with 12 bases between. Germline assignment: CDR1 PRHDT and CDR2 FYEKMQ (reference sequence). CDR3 bases: TGTGCCAGCAGCTTGGGGGTTAGCACCTATGGCTACACCTTC. It translates to CASSLGVSTYGYTF.

This clone was picked up one time. The chain employs TRBV19 and TRBJ2-7; TRBD2 is a possible D gene (6 bases). This CDR3 spans 15 amino acids. The V end lost 6 bases, the J end lost 3 bases, and 18 bases lay between the germline ends. Germline CDR1 LNHDA, CDR2 SQIVND (reference sequence). DNA of the CDR3: TGTGCCAGTAGCCGGGGATGGGGGGAGTTCTACGAGCAGTACTTC. Encoded protein: CASSRGWGEFYEQYF.